Following are 14 T cell receptor beta chains from one sample sequenced in a study of blood T cell repertoires in COVID-19. Sequencing was performed with immunoSEQ multiplex PCR; in TCRdb, only in-frame clones are kept and a portion is missing. The sample contains about 82,000 clones, 80% of which appear only once. Material: peripheral blood. These receptors originate from a woman aged 40-49 years with active or convalescent COVID-19.

The gene calls are TRBV3-1 (or the pseudogene TRBV3-2) and TRBJ2-5; TRBD2 is a possible D gene (6 bases). Trimming left V 1 base short and J 6 bases short, with 12 bases between. The CDR3 spans 14 residues. The V gene's germline CDR1 is LGHDT and CDR2 YNNKEL (reference sequence). The CDR3 DNA follows: TGTGCCAGCAGCCAAGGACTAGGATCCAAGACCCAGTACTTC. Residues: CASSQGLGSKTQYF.

The chain recombines TRBV7-9 with TRBJ2-3, with unresolved D. Germline CDR1 is SEHNR and CDR2 is FQNEAQ (reference sequence). Trimming cost V 4 bases and J 2 bases, with 13 bases left between them. The CDR3 is made up of 15 amino acids. CDR3 protein: CASSSEADYTDTQYF. CDR3 in DNA: TGTGCCAGCAGCTCCGAGGCAGATTACACAGATACGCAGTATTTT.

This clone has only a few counts. The V gene is TRBV19, the J gene TRBJ2-2; TRBD2 might be the D (6 bases). Per the germline V gene, CDR1 is LNHDA and CDR2 is SQIVND (reference sequence). This CDR3 contains 11 residues. DNA of the CDR3: TGTGCTAGCGGGAACACCGGGGAGCTGTTTTTT. Amino acids: CASGNTGELFF.

The chain carries TRBV5-4 and TRBJ2-3; 8 bases are a match to TRBD1. CDR3 length: 15 residues. V was clipped by 2 bases and J by 4 bases; unmatched bases: 6. Germline V lookup: CDR1 SGHNT, CDR2 YYREEE (reference sequence). As DNA, the CDR3 is TGTGCCAGCAGCTTTAGGACAGGGTTATCAGATACGCAGTATTTT. Protein: CASSFRTGLSDTQYF. Full variable domain (missing parts from reference TRBV5-4 and TRBJ2-3): ETGVTQSPTHLIKTRGQQVTLRCSSQSGHNTVSWYQQALGQGPQFIFQYYREEENGRGNFPPRFSGLQFPNYSSELNVNALELDDSALYLCASSFRTGLSDTQYFGPGTRLTVL.

The chain links TRBV13 to TRBJ1-1; 9 bases are a match to TRBD1. Germline V gene lookup returns CDR1 PRHDT and CDR2 FYEKMQ (reference sequence). This CDR3 spans 16 amino acids. J lost 3 bases, V lost 2 bases, and 7 bases had no gene match. The CDR3 nucleotides read TGTGCCAGCAGCTTAATCGGGACAGGGCGGGACACTGAAGCTTTCTTT. This gives the protein CASSLIGTGRDTEAFF.

The gene calls are TRBV18 and TRBJ2-3, with TRBD1 matching 8 bases. V lost 5 bases to trimming and J lost 3 bases; unmatched junction nucleotides: 10. CDR1 is KGHSH and CDR2 is LQKENI in the germline V gene. The CDR3 sequence is 16 residues long. CDR3 amino acids: CASSFEDRAWTDTQYF. The CDR3 DNA reads as TGTGCCAGCTCATTCGAGGACAGGGCGTGGACAGATACGCAGTATTTT.

J is TRBJ1-5 and V is TRBV6-5, with 7 bases that match TRBD1. J gave up 3 bases and V 4 bases, and 6 bases lay outside the gene matches. Germline V gene lookup returns CDR1 MNHEY and CDR2 SVGAGI. CDR3 length: 15 amino acids. In DNA, the CDR3 is TGTGCCAGCAGTTCGACAGGGTTCGACAATCAGCCCCAGCATTTT. It specifies CASSSTGFDNQPQHF.

This chain uses TRBV4-1 with TRBJ2-2; 11 bases map to TRBD1. CDR1 and CDR2 (germline): MGHRA, YSYEKL. Unmatched junction bases numbered 5, after V lost 1 base and J lost 7 bases. CDR3 length equals 16 residues. CDR3 DNA: TGCGCCAGCAGCCAAGTAGGACAGGGGGCCGGCGGGGAGCTGTTTTTT. Translation gives CASSQVGQGAGGELFF.

This chain uses TRBV24-1 with TRBJ1-5; possible D gene TRBD1, 6 bases. With 3 bases removed from V and 12 bases from J, the gap between germline ends came to 11 bases. Germline V gene sequence: CDR1 KGHDR, CDR2 SFDVKD. This CDR3 is built from 12 residues. The DNA for the CDR3 is TGTGCCACCAGTGATGGGCCGGGACACCAGCATTTT. Encoded protein: CATSDGPGHQHF.

The rearrangement links TRBV6-1 to TRBJ1-2; 8 bases agree with TRBD1. The CDR3 contains 16 residues. After removal of 2 bases from V and 8 bases from J, the junction contained 13 bases not matched to a gene. Germline V CDR1 and CDR2: MNHNS, SASEGT. The CDR3 DNA sequence: TGTGCCAGCAGTGAAAGGGGGACAGGTTCTGTACGAGGCTACACCTTC. It is translated as CASSERGTGSVRGYTF.

The rearrangement links TRBV28 to TRBJ2-2; perhaps TRBD2 as D (5 bases). The CDR3 sequence is 14 residues long. Trimming left V 5 bases short and J 5 bases short, with 12 bases between. CDR1 and CDR2 from the germline V gene are MDHEN and SYDVKM. The CDR3 is CASSIRTGTGELFF. CDR3 bases: TGTGCCAGCAGTATACGGACGGGGACCGGGGAGCTGTTTTTT. Together with reference TRBV28 and TRBJ2-2, the CDR3 gives the full variable domain: DVKVTQSSRYLVKRTGEKVFLECVQDMDHENMFWYRQDPGLGLRLIYFSYDVKMKEKGDIPEGYSVSREKKERFSLILESASTNQTSMYLCASSIRTGTGELFFGEGSRLTVL.

The chain carries TRBV5-1 and TRBJ2-1; 11 nucleotides line up with TRBD2. The germline gives CDR1 SGHRS, CDR2 YFSETQ. Trimming removed 4 bases from V and 4 bases from J; junction bases left unmatched: 10. The CDR3 totals 17 residues. Here the CDR3 reads CASSLLAGGHTYNEQFF. Written as DNA, the CDR3 is TGCGCCAGCAGCCTTCTAGCGGGGGGCCACACTTACAATGAGCAGTTCTTC.

The chain links TRBV10-3 to TRBJ2-7, with 9 bases that match TRBD1. The germline V gene encodes CDR1 ENHRY and CDR2 SYGVKD. J gave up 2 bases and V 0 bases, and 2 bases lay outside the gene matches. The CDR3 sequence is 15 residues long. CDR3: CAISESGTGPYEQYF. The CDR3 DNA is TGTGCCATCAGTGAGTCTGGGACAGGGCCCTACGAGCAGTACTTC.

This chain links TRBV20-1 with TRBJ1-4; D uncertain. Trimming shortened V by 2 bases and J by 6 bases, and 4 bases separated the two germline ends. CDR1 DFQATT and CDR2 SNEGSKA come from the germline V gene (reference sequence). This CDR3 has 11 residues. This CDR3 is CSARYDEKLFF. The CDR3 coding sequence is TGCAGTGCTAGATATGATGAAAAACTGTTTTTT.